The table lists the clone carrying this T cell receptor (beta chain) with a few counts. Its antigen is currently unknown. Amplification targeted TCR beta CDR3 regions from RNA transcripts. When the TCR CDR3 underwent first-round RT-PCR, the HTBI primer set was used. TCRdb re-called the multiplex PCR reads with MiXCR, one entry per CDR3 protein. The sample contains about 350,000 distinct CDR3 sequences, about 15% of which appear only once. Trimming left V 0 bases short and J 7 bases short, with 16 bases between. The CDR3 sequence is 16 residues long. Germline V gives CDR1 MNHNY, CDR2 SVGAGI (reference sequence). This entry comes from a study of T cells in Graves' hyperthyroidism and ophthalmopathy. Findings of the study overall: Most expanded thyroid clonotypes above 0.001 also appeared in blood. Separation of ophthalmopathy from stable hyperthyroidism was achieved by a 13 V-J model.

Graves' hyperthyroidism without ophthalmopathy progression within 18 months was termed stable. The sample was blood. The gene calls are TRBV6-6 and TRBJ2-1; D perhaps matches TRBD2 (5 bases). This TCR was recovered from a woman aged 25 to 39 with Graves' hyperthyroidism. In DNA, the CDR3 is TGTGCCAGCAGTTACTCCCCCCGGGGTCCTAGGAATGAGCAGTTCTTC. Translated, it gives CASSYSPRGPRNEQFF.